Below, 9 T cell receptor beta chains from the same sample are listed, as sequenced in a study of regulatory T cells in long-lasting Graves disease. In building TCR beta libraries, iRepertoire HTBI primers were used together with Arm-PCR of CDR3 regions. TCRdb fed the multiplex PCR reads into MiXCR, producing one record per CDR3 protein. The data show about 470,000 distinct CDR3 sequences, with around 20% seen just once and 6.5% to 8% held by the top ten. Sample time point: persistent/refractory GD, antithyroid drugs over 5 years with positive TRAb. The TCR library was prepared using RNA isolated from PBMCs. This specimen consisted of peripheral blood mononuclear cells (PBMCs), obtained when the disease was refractory, from a patient treated with antithyroid drugs. These receptors were obtained from a female donor with Graves disease.

The table lists this clonotype with a few counts. The chain uses TRBV30 and TRBJ1-4; perhaps TRBD1 as D (6 bases). The CDR3 has 12 residues. With 3 bases removed from V and 8 bases from J, the gap between germline ends came to 10 bases. Germline CDR1 reads GTSNPN; CDR2 reads SVGIG (reference sequence). CDR3: CAWRVRGEKLFF. For the CDR3, the DNA is TGTGCCTGGAGGGTCAGGGGAGAAAAACTGTTTTTT.

At least ten counts were recorded for this clonotype. V is TRBV11-2 and J is TRBJ2-5; 8 nucleotides line up with TRBD1. Trimming cost V 4 bases and J 5 bases; bases outside gene matches: 3. The germline V gene has CDR1 SGHAT and CDR2 FQNNGV. The CDR3 covers 13 residues. This CDR3 reads CASSYNRGETQYF. The CDR3 nucleotides are TGTGCCAGCAGCTATAACAGGGGGGAGACCCAGTACTTC.

This clonotype has ten or more counts. This chain links TRBV28 with TRBJ1-2; tentative D call: TRBD1 (6 bases). The V and J ends lost 6 bases and 2 bases respectively, with 10 bases between them. Per the germline V gene, CDR1 is MDHEN and CDR2 is SYDVKM. The CDR3 loop spans 13 amino acids. The CDR3 coding sequence is TGTGCCAGCAGAAACAGGGAAAACTATGGCTACACCTTC. Its translation is CASRNRENYGYTF.

The chain carries TRBV29-1 and TRBJ1-1; D not resolved. Trimming stripped 2 bases from V and 5 bases from J, with 12 bases between. Germline CDR1 is SQVTM and CDR2 is ANQGSEA. CDR3 length: 13 residues. CDR3 sequence: CSVERYRETEAFF. The DNA of the CDR3 is TGCAGCGTTGAACGGTATAGGGAGACTGAAGCTTTCTTT. Full variable domain (missing parts from reference TRBV29-1 and TRBJ1-1): SAVISQKPSRDICQRGTSLTIQCQVDSQVTMMFWYRQQPGQSLTLIATANQGSEATYESGFVIDKFPISRPNLTFSTLTVSNMSPEDSSIYLCSVERYRETEAFFGQGTRLTVV.

This clonotype appeared a few times. The rearrangement links TRBV10-1 to TRBJ1-4, with 7 bases matching TRBD1. The junction had 14 bases not matched to a gene; V was cut back by 3 bases and J by 4 bases. The CDR3 runs 18 residues. Germline CDR1 and CDR2: WNHNN and SYGVQD (reference sequence). CDR3 sequence reads: CASSEINGRGQLNEKLFF. The CDR3 DNA sequence: TGCGCCAGCAGTGAAATTAACGGCCGGGGACAGCTTAATGAAAAACTGTTTTTT.

A few counts support this clonotype. The chain employs TRBV6-1 and TRBJ1-5; D uncertain. In germline, CDR1 is MNHNS, CDR2 SASEGT. The CDR3 extends over 14 amino acids. Deletions cut 6 bases from V and 2 bases from J, with 11 bases between. The CDR3 region is CASRREFGNQPQHF. DNA of the CDR3: TGTGCCAGCAGGAGGGAGTTCGGCAATCAGCCCCAGCATTTT.

This clonotype was detected many times. This chain joins TRBV12-3 or TRBV12-4 and TRBJ2-7; D may be TRBD1 (6 bases). The CDR3 sequence is 15 residues long. Between the trimmed V and J ends, which lost 4 bases and 4 bases, there was a span of 17 bases. CDR3 bases: TGTGCCAGCAGTTCCAAACGACAGGATAGGTACGAGCAGTACTTC. This sequence encodes CASSSKRQDRYEQYF.

This clonotype occurred many times. CDR3 nucleotides: TGTGCCAGCAGTTCCCCGCAAGCGCTTCGACCCTACGAGCAGTACTTC. The encoded protein is CASSSPQALRPYEQYF. The chain employs TRBV6-5 and TRBJ2-7; D ambiguous. This CDR3 spans 16 amino acids. The V end lost 4 bases, the J end lost 2 bases, and 18 bases lay between the germline ends. The V gene's germline CDR1 is MNHEY and CDR2 SVGAGI.

The gene calls are TRBV28 and TRBJ2-5; TRBD2 aligns across 15 bases. Germline loops: CDR1 MDHEN, CDR2 SYDVKM. J gave up 3 bases and V 5 bases, and 22 bases lay outside the gene matches. The CDR3 is 22 residues long. The CDR3 nucleotides read TGTGCCAGCAGTGTGGGACTAGCGGGAGGAATGTGGCCCCCCCAAGGCGAAGAGACCCAGTACTTC. This gives the protein CASSVGLAGGMWPPQGEETQYF. Full variable domain (missing parts from reference TRBV28 and TRBJ2-5): DVKVTQSSRYLVKRTGEKVFLECVQDMDHENMFWYRQDPGLGLRLIYFSYDVKMKEKGDIPEGYSVSREKKERFSLILESASTNQTSMYLCASSVGLAGGMWPPQGEETQYFGPGTRLLVL.